This entry describes one TCR beta chain. Its antigen is not known. V was clipped by 0 bases and J by 0 bases, with 6 bases between them. The CDR3 length is 16 residues. The germline V gene has CDR1 SGHDN and CDR2 FVKESK. The repertoire was sequenced with immunoSEQ multiplex PCR; TCRdb's copy has only in-frame clones and lacks some. This sample has roughly 2 million clones, with 90% to 95% found just once. This specimen comes from a study of shared clonotypes between healthy human individuals. Study conclusions and caveats: The generation probabilities recorded for non-shared clonotypes fell below those of clonotypes shared by all four donors.

The specimen sequenced was naive CD4+ T cells sorted from blood. Stated subset: CD45RA+ positively selected. The genes are TRBV14 and TRBJ1-6; no firm D call. This TCR was recovered from a man in his late teens or twenties in good health. CDR3 nucleotide sequence: TGTGCCAGCAGCCAAGATTGGGGCTCCTATAATTCACCCCTCCACTTT. This encodes CASSQDWGSYNSPLHF.